The rows below give T cell receptor beta chains drawn from one sample of a study of blood T cell repertoires in COVID-19. Measured with immunoSEQ multiplex PCR; TCRdb has only the in-frame clones, and not every one. The data contain approximately 60,000 clones, 70% to 90% of them singletons. Sequencing used peripheral blood. These receptors came from a human donor in a cohort sampled during active COVID-19. Both conserved end residues are part of each CDR3. A D gene is named only where the DNA matches it firmly. Where a row states a size, it is once, few, many or the class of an expanded clone; other rows omit it.

V	D	J	size	CDR3	DNA
TRBV6-6	.	TRBJ2-7	.	CASSYGSWAYEQYF	TGTGCCAGCAGTTACGGGTCTTGGGCTTACGAGCAGTACTTC
TRBV29-1	TRBD2	TRBJ2-5	.	CSVDPSGGETQYF	TGCAGCGTTGACCCTAGCGGGGGGGAGACCCAGTACTTC
TRBV5-1	.	TRBJ2-7	.	CASSLGYKPSTYEQYF	TGCGCCAGCAGCTTGGGATATAAGCCCTCTACGTATGAGCAGTACTTC
TRBV6-5	TRBD1	TRBJ2-2	many	CASSYSIAGGTGELFF	TGTGCCAGCAGTTACTCGATTGCAGGGGGCACCGGGGAGCTGTTTTTT
TRBV7-9	TRBD1	TRBJ2-7	.	CASSASTGSSYEQYF	TGTGCCAGCAGCGCATCGACAGGGAGCTCCTACGAGCAGTACTTC
TRBV28	TRBD1	TRBJ1-1	few	CASQQGVVNTEAFF	TGTGCCAGCCAGCAGGGGGTGGTGAACACTGAAGCTTTCTTT
TRBV11-3	.	TRBJ1-2	few	CASSLGRIYGYTF	TGTGCCAGCAGCTTAGGGCGGATCTATGGCTACACCTTC
TRBV19	TRBD1	TRBJ1-1	few	CATRDSLNTEAFF	TGTGCCACTAGGGACAGTCTGAACACTGAAGCTTTCTTT
TRBV7-9	TRBD1	TRBJ1-1	.	CASTSGDRGMNTEAFF	TGTGCCAGCACCTCTGGGGACAGGGGGATGAACACTGAAGCTTTCTTT
TRBV5-6	.	TRBJ1-4	.	CASSISGSEKLFF	TGTGCCAGCAGCATCTCAGGTAGTGAAAAACTGTTTTTT
TRBV9	TRBD1	TRBJ1-5	.	CASSEGANQPQHF	TGTGCCAGCAGCGAGGGGGCCAATCAGCCCCAGCATTTT
TRBV7-2	.	TRBJ1-2	.	CASSPGGQFYGYTF	TGTGCCAGCAGCCCCGGGGGGCAGTTCTATGGCTACACCTTC
TRBV11-2	.	TRBJ1-3	.	CASSLSAGRGNTIYF	TGTGCCAGCAGCTTAAGTGCGGGACGAGGAAACACCATATATTTT
TRBV9	TRBD1	TRBJ2-5	.	CASSKGQGGLETQYF	TGTGCCAGCAGCAAGGGACAGGGGGGCCTGGAGACCCAGTACTTC
TRBV7-2	.	TRBJ1-2	.	CASSLNVRENGYTF	TGTGCCAGCAGCTTAAACGTAAGGGAGAATGGCTACACCTTC
TRBV6-5	.	TRBJ1-4	.	CASKQGTNEKLFF	TGTGCCAGCAAACAGGGAACTAATGAAAAACTGTTTTTT
TRBV19	TRBD2	TRBJ2-7	.	CASSMAGGTPYEQYF	TGTGCCAGTAGTATGGCGGGGGGGACTCCCTACGAGCAGTACTTC
TRBV19	.	TRBJ2-7	few	CASSIAGMAGNAYEQYF	TGTGCCAGTAGTATAGCTGGGATGGCAGGGAATGCCTACGAGCAGTACTTC
TRBV15	TRBD2	TRBJ2-7	.	CATSRDPLAGNEQYF	TGTGCCACCAGCAGAGATCCTCTAGCGGGGAACGAGCAGTACTTC
TRBV19	.	TRBJ2-7	once	CASGVDSRNEQYF	TGTGCCAGTGGGGTGGACAGTAGGAACGAGCAGTACTTC
TRBV6-5	.	TRBJ2-7	.	CASSYSTRRVEQYF	TGTGCCAGCAGTTACTCCACCCGGAGGGTCGAGCAGTACTTC
TRBV5-8	.	TRBJ2-2	.	CASSLGGFLTGELFF	TGTGCCAGCAGCTTGGGGGGCTTCCTGACCGGGGAGCTGTTTTTT
TRBV7-2	.	TRBJ2-2	.	CASQPLRNTGELFF	TGTGCCAGTCAACCCCTGCGGAACACCGGGGAGCTGTTTTTT
TRBV19	.	TRBJ1-5	few	CASSPGASNQPQHF	TGTGCCAGTAGTCCAGGTGCTAGCAATCAGCCCCAGCATTTT
TRBV6-1	.	TRBJ1-5	.	CASSEYRGNQPQHF	TGTGCCAGCAGTGAATACAGGGGCAATCAGCCCCAGCATTTT
TRBV5-4	TRBD1	TRBJ2-5	.	CASSFAGQGVETQYF	TGTGCCAGCAGCTTTGCGGGACAGGGTGTAGAGACCCAGTACTTC
TRBV4-1	.	TRBJ1-6	.	CASSRRPRSGTTNSPLHF	TGCGCCAGCAGCCGACGACCAAGGAGTGGGACTACTAATTCACCCCTCCACTTT
TRBV30	.	TRBJ2-6	.	CAWSNSYSGANVLTF	TGTGCCTGGAGTAACAGCTACTCTGGGGCCAACGTCCTGACTTTC
TRBV9	.	TRBJ2-3	.	CASTLNPEDTQYF	TGTGCCAGCACCCTCAATCCGGAGGATACGCAGTATTTT
TRBV27	.	TRBJ1-2	.	CASSARTTGGYTF	TGTGCCAGCAGTGCCCGGACTACCGGAGGCTACACCTTC
TRBV11-2	TRBD1	TRBJ2-7	.	CASSLRGQGPYEQYF	TGTGCCAGCAGCTTAAGGGGACAGGGCCCCTACGAGCAGTACTTC
TRBV19	.	TRBJ2-7	.	CASSIAPGTYEQYF	TGTGCCAGTAGTATAGCCCCGGGAACCTACGAGCAGTACTTC
TRBV25-1	TRBD2	TRBJ2-2	.	CASSELGLADTGELFF	TGTGCCAGCAGTGAATTGGGACTAGCTGACACCGGGGAGCTGTTTTTT
TRBV7-2	.	TRBJ2-4	.	CASSTSGPAQYF	TGTGCCAGCAGCACTAGTGGCCCAGCTCAGTACTTC
TRBV6-2/TRBV6-3	.	TRBJ1-1	.	CASSYGASTEAFF	TGTGCCAGCAGTTACGGGGCGAGCACTGAAGCTTTCTTT
TRBV23-1	TRBD1	TRBJ2-4	.	CASSQTPGQKNIQYF	TGCGCCAGCAGTCAAACACCGGGACAGAAAAACATTCAGTACTTC
TRBV5-1	TRBD2	TRBJ2-5	.	CASSLELAGTETQYF	TGCGCCAGCAGCTTGGAACTAGCGGGGACAGAGACCCAGTACTTC
TRBV7-9	.	TRBJ2-2	once	CASSFRVLSTGELFF	TGTGCCAGCAGCTTCCGAGTATTGAGCACCGGGGAGCTGTTTTTT
TRBV6-5	.	TRBJ1-6	.	CASSYGSNSPLHF	TGTGCCAGCAGTTACGGCAGTAATTCACCCCTCCACTTT
TRBV6-2/TRBV6-3	.	TRBJ2-7	.	CASSYRGGRPYEQYF	TGTGCCAGCAGTTACAGGGGGGGCAGACCCTACGAGCAGTACTTC
TRBV7-3	.	TRBJ1-1	.	CASSEQGGLTEAFF	TGTGCCAGCAGCGAACAGGGCGGTCTCACTGAAGCTTTCTTT
TRBV24-1	TRBD2	TRBJ2-7	.	CATSDPPTSAYEQYF	TGTGCCACCAGTGACCCGCCGACTAGCGCCTACGAGCAGTACTTC
TRBV30	TRBD1	TRBJ1-4	few	CAWSTGTGDEKLFF	TGTGCCTGGAGTACCGGGACAGGGGACGAAAAACTGTTTTTT
TRBV7-2	TRBD1	TRBJ2-2	once	CASSTGANTGELFF	TGTGCCAGCAGCACAGGGGCCAACACCGGGGAGCTGTTTTTT
TRBV7-9	TRBD1	TRBJ2-1	.	CASSLVQGASNEQFF	TGTGCCAGCAGCTTAGTTCAGGGGGCTTCCAATGAGCAGTTCTTC
TRBV5-1	.	TRBJ2-1	once	CASSSGGGHNEQFF	TGCGCCAGCAGCTCGGGGGGCGGGCACAATGAGCAGTTCTTC
TRBV11-2	.	TRBJ2-3	.	CASSSLQGITDTQYF	TGTGCCAGCAGCTCCCTCCAGGGGATCACAGATACGCAGTATTTT
TRBV24-1	.	TRBJ2-3	few	CATSDTRDSHGDTQYF	TGTGCCACCAGTGATACGCGGGACTCCCACGGGGATACGCAGTATTTT
TRBV7-9	.	TRBJ1-1	few	CASSSQVDTEAFF	TGTGCCAGCAGCTCACAGGTGGACACTGAAGCTTTCTTT
TRBV10-3	TRBD1	TRBJ2-2	.	CAITSEGAGTGELFF	TGTGCCATCACCTCCGAGGGGGCGGGCACCGGGGAGCTGTTTTTT
TRBV2	.	TRBJ2-7	once	CASSRQGLYEQYF	TGTGCCAGCAGTCGACAGGGACTCTACGAGCAGTACTTC
TRBV7-3	.	TRBJ2-5	.	CASSHYQETQYF	TGTGCCAGCAGCCACTATCAAGAGACCCAGTACTTC
TRBV25-1	.	TRBJ2-7	.	CASSENARDSYEQYF	TGTGCCAGCAGTGAAAACGCCCGGGACTCCTACGAGCAGTACTTC